One sample yielded the 26 T cell receptor beta chains listed below, sequenced in a study of shared clonotypes between healthy human individuals. Sequenced by immunoSEQ multiplex PCR; TCRdb stores in-frame clones only, minus some. The table lists about 2,100,000 clones, under 95% of them singletons. Positively selected for CCR7, the CD45RO-negative cells used as naive CD8 cells excluded terminally differentiated effector memory CD45RA+ cells. Material for sequencing was naive CD8+ T cells from PBMCs. These receptors were taken from a man aged 18-30 years in good health. Some clones in this sample may be carry-over from other donors' samples.

The chain has TRBV15 and TRBJ2-1; D is unresolved. This CDR3 region has 14 residues. Germline CDR1 reads LNHNV; CDR2 reads YYDKDF (reference sequence). V was cut by 5 bases and J by 5 bases, with 13 bases left in between. CDR3 region: CATSLLDTDNEQFF. The CDR3 DNA follows: TGTGCCACCAGCTTACTCGACACCGACAATGAGCAGTTCTTC.

The chain is built from TRBV27 and TRBJ2-7; a weak D match, TRBD2 (6 bases). The CDR3 sequence is 15 residues long. From germline, CDR1 is MNHEY and CDR2 SMNVEV (reference sequence). Trimming took 4 bases from V and 1 from J, leaving 14 bases between them. CDR3 DNA: TGTGCCAGCAGTTCTACCGGGAGTCCGTCCTACGAGCAGTACTTC. The encoded protein is CASSSTGSPSYEQYF.

The chain recombines TRBV4-1 with TRBJ2-6, with D unclear. CDR3 length: 16 amino acids. The ends were cut back, 1 base at V and 2 bases at J, with 9 bases in the middle. The germline gives CDR1 MGHRA, CDR2 YSYEKL. The CDR3 protein is CASSQVASPGANVLTF. Written as DNA, the CDR3 is TGCGCCAGCAGCCAAGTGGCATCTCCTGGGGCCAACGTCCTGACTTTC.

Details on this clone: One end of the junction is discordant with germline, which a read error may explain. The J gene is TRBJ2-7, the V gene TRBV20-1, with TRBD2 identical over 12 bases. Germline CDR1 DFQATT, CDR2 SNEGSKA (reference sequence). The CDR3 is 10 amino acids. The CDR3 nucleotides are TGTCGACTAGCGGGAGAAGGGCAGTACTTC. Its translation is CRLAGEGQYF.

This chain links TRBV9 with TRBJ2-7, with D possibly TRBD2 on 5 matching bases. Germline V gives CDR1 SGDLS, CDR2 YYNGEE. The CDR3 is made up of 14 amino acids. The V gene lost 4 bases and the J gene lost 3 bases, with 14 bases spanning the gap. The CDR3 loop reads CASSPSTRNYEQYF. The CDR3 region has the DNA TGTGCCAGCAGCCCCAGCACTAGAAACTACGAGCAGTACTTC.

This chain connects TRBV9 to TRBJ2-2; 10 bases match TRBD2. The CDR3 is 16 residues long. Germline CDR1 is SGDLS and CDR2 is YYNGEE. The J segment lost 7 bases and the V segment lost 4 bases, leaving 10 bases of the junction unmatched. The CDR3 reads CASSLRAGGPGGELFF. As DNA, the CDR3 is TGTGCCAGCAGCCTGAGAGCGGGAGGGCCGGGCGGGGAGCTGTTTTTT.

The J gene is TRBJ2-2, the V gene TRBV11-2; no definite D call. The CDR3 has 13 residues. Germline assignment: CDR1 SGHAT and CDR2 FQNNGV. V lost 0 bases and J 6 bases, leaving 5 bases between the germline ends. For the CDR3, the DNA is TGTGCCAGCAGCTTAGACGCGGCCGGGGAGCTGTTTTTT. Translation: CASSLDAAGELFF.

With respect to this clone: Other DNA sequences in the sample encode the same CDR3. The V gene is TRBV15, the J gene TRBJ1-3; D is unclear. Germline V lookup: CDR1 LNHNV, CDR2 YYDKDF (reference sequence). CDR3 size: 16 residues. Trimming left V 0 bases short and J 4 bases short, with 13 bases between. The CDR3 region is CATSRDREGSGNTIYF. CDR3 DNA: TGTGCCACCAGCAGAGATCGAGAGGGATCAGGAAACACCATATATTTT.

This clone was detected only once. The V call is TRBV5-1, the J call TRBJ2-7; TRBD2 matches 8 bases. CDR1 is SGHRS and CDR2 is YFSETQ in the germline V gene. The CDR3 is 13 residues long. V was pared by 7 bases and J by 3 bases, with 6 bases of the junction left unmatched. The CDR3 sequence: CASREGRGYEQYF. CDR3 coding DNA: TGCGCCAGCCGGGAGGGAAGGGGCTACGAGCAGTACTTC.

The gene calls are TRBV9 and TRBJ2-5; 11 nucleotides align to TRBD1. Per germline, CDR1 SGDLS and CDR2 YYNGEE. V shed 5 bases, J shed 7 bases, and the junction held 10 bases outside the gene matches. The CDR3 totals 15 residues. For the CDR3, the DNA is TGTGCCAGCAGTGATAAGGACAGGGGGCGGGGGACCCAGTACTTC. Residues: CASSDKDRGRGTQYF.

The chain uses TRBV6-5 and TRBJ1-2, with D tentatively TRBD1 (6 bases). The V and J ends lost 4 bases and 8 bases respectively, with 14 bases between them. Germline values: CDR1 MNHEY, CDR2 SVGAGI. The CDR3 has 13 amino acids. The CDR3 sequence is CASSLTGSGGYTF. The CDR3 nucleotides are TGTGCCAGCAGTTTAACAGGGTCGGGCGGCTACACCTTC.

The chain uses TRBV18 and TRBJ2-5, with D possibly TRBD2 on 6 matching bases. The CDR3 is 13 amino acids. Germline CDR1 and CDR2: KGHSH and LQKENI. V dropped 6 bases and J dropped 5 bases, with 13 bases sitting between them. CDR3 sequence reads: CASSPFAGETQYF. In DNA form, the CDR3 reads TGTGCCAGCTCCCCGTTCGCGGGGGAGACCCAGTACTTC.

Worth noting for this clone: Other DNA sequences in the sample encode the same CDR3. The chain uses TRBV11-2 and TRBJ2-3; no clear D gene. This CDR3 comprises 12 residues. Germline V gives CDR1 SGHAT, CDR2 FQNNGV. V gave up 5 bases and J gave up 2 bases, with 5 bases separating them. CDR3 residues: CASSPPTDTQYF. The CDR3 DNA sequence: TGTGCCAGCAGCCCTCCCACAGATACGCAGTATTTT. The full variable domain, in which reference TRBV11-2 and TRBJ2-3 provide the parts outside the CDR3, is EAGVAQSPRYKIIEKRQSVAFWCNPISGHATLYWYQQILGQGPKLLIQFQNNGVVDDSQLPKDRFSAERLKGVDSTLKIQPAKLEDSAVYLCASSPPTDTQYFGPGTRLTVL.

This clone was seen only a few times. This chain uses TRBV29-1 with TRBJ1-2, with D hard to call. Trimming took off 4 bases at V and 4 bases at J, with 10 bases between the two ends. This CDR3 is 12 amino acids long. Per germline, CDR1 SQVTM and CDR2 ANQGSEA. The CDR3 DNA sequence: TGCAGCGTTGGGCGGGCTCTCTATGGCTACACCTTC. Its protein product is CSVGRALYGYTF.

The sample holds a few counts of this clone. The J gene is TRBJ2-2, the V gene TRBV9, with no clear D. Germline V CDR1 and CDR2: SGDLS, YYNGEE. CDR3 length: 13 residues. V was pared by 3 bases and J by 3 bases, with 6 bases between. The CDR3 is CASSDWDTGELFF. Written as DNA, the CDR3 is TGTGCCAGCAGCGACTGGGACACCGGGGAGCTGTTTTTT.

V and J are TRBV29-1 and TRBJ2-7, with a weak D call TRBD1 (6 bases). Germline assignment: CDR1 SQVTM and CDR2 ANQGSEA. V was cut by 1 base and J by 6 bases, with 10 bases left in between. The CDR3 runs 12 residues. The CDR3: CSVEGDRSEQYF. The CDR3, as DNA: TGCAGCGTTGAAGGCGACAGGAGCGAGCAGTACTTC.

The rearrangement links TRBV19 to TRBJ2-7, with a possible D match to TRBD1 (6 bases). This CDR3 contains 15 residues. V was trimmed by 5 bases and J by 4 bases, leaving 18 bases between them. Germline loops: CDR1 LNHDA, CDR2 SQIVND (reference sequence). This CDR3 is CASSLRWTALYEQYF. The CDR3 coding sequence is TGTGCCAGTAGTCTCCGCTGGACAGCTTTATACGAGCAGTACTTC.

This chain connects TRBV4-1 to TRBJ2-2, with D possibly called TRBD1 or TRBD2 (5 bases each). The CDR3 length is 17 residues. Trimming took off 4 bases at V and 4 bases at J, with 19 bases between the two ends. Germline V gives CDR1 MGHRA, CDR2 YSYEKL. DNA for the CDR3: TGCGCCAGCAGCCCCCACAGTACACTGAGGGGCACCGGGGAGCTGTTTTTT. This translates into CASSPHSTLRGTGELFF.

This chain uses TRBV7-7 with TRBJ2-2; 10 positions agree with TRBD1. Trimming removed 10 bases from V and 5 bases from J; junction bases left unmatched: 4. Germline V gives CDR1 SSHAT, CDR2 FNYEAQ (reference sequence). The CDR3 has 13 residues. The CDR3, as DNA: TGTGCCACCAGGACAGGGGGGACCGGGGAGCTGTTTTTT. Amino acid sequence: CATRTGGTGELFF.

This chain uses TRBV4-1 with TRBJ2-3, with a tentative D call TRBD2 (5 bases). CDR3 length equals 16 residues. Per the germline V gene, CDR1 is MGHRA and CDR2 is YSYEKL. The V and J ends lost 5 bases and 0 bases respectively, with 15 bases between them. CDR3 loop: CASSSRELSSTDTQYF. The CDR3 bases are TGCGCCAGCAGCTCAAGGGAGCTTTCTAGCACAGATACGCAGTATTTT.

The chain uses TRBV27 and TRBJ2-7; D assignment may be TRBD1 or TRBD2 (6 bases each). The CDR3 is 13 amino acids. Trimming cost V 2 bases and J 5 bases, with 10 bases left between them. CDR1 and CDR2 (germline): MNHEY, SMNVEV (reference sequence). The CDR3 DNA sequence: TGTGCCAGCAGTTTAAACAGGGAGGACGAGCAGTACTTC. Translating it yields CASSLNREDEQYF.

V is TRBV5-1 and J is TRBJ2-3; D call uncertain. This CDR3 comprises 14 residues. V was pared by 1 base and J by 1 base, with 7 bases between. Per the germline V gene, CDR1 is SGHRS and CDR2 is YFSETQ. The CDR3 here is CASSLSVGTDTQYF. The CDR3 bases are TGCGCCAGCAGCTTGAGTGTTGGCACAGATACGCAGTATTTT.

This clone was observed a single time. The DNA of the CDR3 is TGTGCCAGCAGCCCCGGACCCGTAGCTTTCTTT. As protein: CASSPGPVAFF. This chain uses TRBV2 with TRBJ1-1; D is undetermined. Trimming removed 6 bases from V and 10 bases from J, with 12 bases in between. This CDR3 region has 11 residues. The V gene's germline CDR1 is SNHLY and CDR2 FYNNEI. The complete variable domain, with remaining parts taken from reference TRBV2 and TRBJ1-1, reads EPEVTQTPSHQVTQMGQEVILRCVPISNHLYFYWYRQILGQKVEFLVSFYNNEISEKSEIFDDQFSVERPDGSNFTLKIRSTKLEDSAMYFCASSPGPVAFFGQGTRLTVV.

The chain uses TRBV9 and TRBJ2-7, with 11 bases matching TRBD1. Germline CDR1 is SGDLS and CDR2 is YYNGEE. This CDR3 contains 16 residues. Trimming removed 3 bases from V and 1 base from J; junction bases left unmatched: 6. CDR3 coding DNA: TGTGCCAGCAGCGCGGAGGACAGGGGGCTGTCCTACGAGCAGTACTTC. It specifies CASSAEDRGLSYEQYF.

Comment on this clone: The same CDR3 can be traced to other DNA sequences in this sample. V usage is TRBV27 and J usage is TRBJ2-1, with D unclear. This CDR3 has 14 residues. V shed 2 bases and J shed 3 bases, with 8 bases lying between them. Germline values: CDR1 MNHEY, CDR2 SMNVEV (reference sequence). The CDR3 reads CASSLRGSYNEQFF. Here the CDR3 DNA reads TGTGCCAGCAGTTTACGTGGTAGCTACAATGAGCAGTTCTTC.

This sequence joins TRBV7-9 and TRBJ1-1; perhaps TRBD1 as D (5 bases). Germline V gives CDR1 SEHNR, CDR2 FQNEAQ (reference sequence). The CDR3 is 17 residues long. The V end was cut by 4 bases, the J end by 1 base, with 19 bases between. CDR3 DNA: TGTGCCAGCAGCTCAACCCGACAGTCCCAGTGGAACACTGAAGCTTTCTTT. The encoded protein is CASSSTRQSQWNTEAFF.